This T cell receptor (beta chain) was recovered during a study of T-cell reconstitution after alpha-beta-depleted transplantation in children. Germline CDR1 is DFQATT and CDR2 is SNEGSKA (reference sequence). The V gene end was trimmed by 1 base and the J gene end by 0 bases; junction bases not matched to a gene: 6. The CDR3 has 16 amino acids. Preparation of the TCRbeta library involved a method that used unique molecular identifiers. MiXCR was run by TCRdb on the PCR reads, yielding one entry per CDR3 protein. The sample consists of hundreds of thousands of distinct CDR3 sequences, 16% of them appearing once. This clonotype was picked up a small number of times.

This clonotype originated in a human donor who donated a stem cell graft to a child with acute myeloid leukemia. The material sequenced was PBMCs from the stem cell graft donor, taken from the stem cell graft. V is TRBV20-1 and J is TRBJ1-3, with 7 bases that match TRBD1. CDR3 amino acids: CSARAQGGYSGNTIYF. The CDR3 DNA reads TGCAGTGCTAGAGCGCAGGGGGGTTACTCTGGAAACACCATATATTTT.